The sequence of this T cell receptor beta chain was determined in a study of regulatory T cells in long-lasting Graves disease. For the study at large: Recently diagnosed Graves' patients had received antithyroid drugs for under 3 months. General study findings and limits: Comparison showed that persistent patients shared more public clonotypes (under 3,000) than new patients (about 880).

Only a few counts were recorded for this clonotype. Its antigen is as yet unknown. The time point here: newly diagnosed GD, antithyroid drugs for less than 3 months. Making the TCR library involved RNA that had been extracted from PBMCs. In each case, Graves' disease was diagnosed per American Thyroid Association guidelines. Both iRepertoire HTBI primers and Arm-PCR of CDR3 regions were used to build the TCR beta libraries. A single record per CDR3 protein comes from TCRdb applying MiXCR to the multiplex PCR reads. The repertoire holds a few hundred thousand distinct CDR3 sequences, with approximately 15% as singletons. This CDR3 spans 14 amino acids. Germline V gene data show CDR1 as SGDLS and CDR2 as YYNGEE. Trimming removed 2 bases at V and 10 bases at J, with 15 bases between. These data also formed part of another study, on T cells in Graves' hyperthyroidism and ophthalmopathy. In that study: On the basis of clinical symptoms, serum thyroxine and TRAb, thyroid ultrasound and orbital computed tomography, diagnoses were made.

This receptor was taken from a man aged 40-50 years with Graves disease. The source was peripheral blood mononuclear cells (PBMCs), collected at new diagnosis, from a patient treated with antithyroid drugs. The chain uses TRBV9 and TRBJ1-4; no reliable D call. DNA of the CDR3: TGTGCCAGCAGCGTGGGGAGCCGGAGGAGAAAACTGTTTTTT. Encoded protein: CASSVGSRRRKLFF.